The table lists the clone carrying this T cell receptor (beta chain) with many counts. These data are taken from a study of T-cell reconstitution after alpha-beta-depleted transplantation in children. Library preparation (for TCRbeta) was performed with unique molecular identifiers. MiXCR, applied by TCRdb to the PCR reads, yields one record per CDR3 protein. This sample has roughly 100,000 distinct CDR3 sequences; roughly 8% occur once, and the top ten carry 5.5% to 7%. The germline CDR1 and CDR2 sequences are SGHKS and YYEKEE (reference sequence). The CDR3 totals 14 residues. Trimming removed 1 base from V and 0 bases from J, with 8 bases in between.

The input for sequencing was PBMCs from the stem cell graft donor, taken from the stem cell graft. The chain carries TRBV5-5 and TRBJ2-7; D uncertain. The receptor's source is a human donor who donated a stem cell graft to a child with congenital amegakaryocytic thrombocytopenia. DNA for the CDR3: TGTGCCAGCAGCTTGCTGCAGAACTCCTACGAGCAGTACTTC. This codes for CASSLLQNSYEQYF.